This is a list of T cell receptor beta chains from one sample in a study of blood T cell repertoires in COVID-19. Assay: immunoSEQ multiplex PCR; the TCRdb copy retains only in-frame clones and omits some. The table lists 300,000 to 400,000 clones, around 89% of them singletons, with 0.95% to 1% in the top ten. The sample was PBMCs or T cells enriched from blood (not recorded which). Receptors originate from a woman in her 30s with acute COVID-19. Each CDR3 is given with its conserved first and last residue. D genes are given only for firm matches. Where a row states a size, it is once, few, many or the class of an expanded clone; other rows omit it.

clone_size: -
v_call: TRBV19
d_call: TRBD1
j_call: TRBJ1-2
cdr3_aa: CASKLQGADYGYTF
cdr3_nt: TGTGCCAGTAAACTCCAGGGGGCAGACTATGGCTACACCTTC

clone_size: -
v_call: TRBV18
d_call: -
j_call: TRBJ1-4
cdr3_aa: CASSPPAGVGEKLFF
cdr3_nt: TGTGCCAGCTCACCCCCCGCAGGTGTTGGTGAAAAACTGTTTTTT

clone_size: -
v_call: TRBV5-1
d_call: -
j_call: TRBJ2-2
cdr3_aa: CASSSSGTNTGELFF
cdr3_nt: TGCGCCAGCAGCTCATCCGGGACAAACACCGGGGAGCTGTTTTTT

clone_size: once
v_call: TRBV7-2
d_call: -
j_call: TRBJ1-4
cdr3_aa: CASSLVFREKLFF
cdr3_nt: TGTGCCAGCAGCTTAGTGTTTCGGGAAAAACTGTTTTTT

clone_size: once
v_call: TRBV21-1
d_call: -
j_call: TRBJ2-2
cdr3_aa: CASSFRTGWNTGELFF
cdr3_nt: TGTGCCAGCAGCTTTCGAACGGGGTGGAACACCGGGGAGCTGTTTTTT

clone_size: -
v_call: TRBV9
d_call: TRBD1
j_call: TRBJ1-2
cdr3_aa: CASSPDRDYGYTF
cdr3_nt: TGTGCCAGCAGCCCGGACAGGGACTATGGCTACACCTTC

clone_size: -
v_call: TRBV24-1
d_call: -
j_call: TRBJ1-4
cdr3_aa: CATSDSGTPILKLFF
cdr3_nt: TGTGCCACCAGTGACTCCGGGACACCTATCTTAAAACTGTTTTTT

clone_size: -
v_call: TRBV9
d_call: -
j_call: TRBJ2-3
cdr3_aa: CASSFRTSTDTQYF
cdr3_nt: TGTGCCAGCAGCTTCCGGACTAGCACAGATACGCAGTATTTT

clone_size: once
v_call: TRBV30
d_call: TRBD1
j_call: TRBJ2-5
cdr3_aa: CAWSGRGPRETQYF
cdr3_nt: TGTGCCTGGAGTGGCAGGGGGCCAAGGGAGACCCAGTACTTC

clone_size: -
v_call: TRBV7-3
d_call: -
j_call: TRBJ2-1
cdr3_aa: CASSLRLDGYNEQFF
cdr3_nt: TGTGCCAGCAGCTTAAGACTGGATGGTTACAATGAGCAGTTCTTC

clone_size: -
v_call: TRBV10-3
d_call: -
j_call: TRBJ2-5
cdr3_aa: CAISESTGAQYF
cdr3_nt: TGTGCCATCAGTGAGTCAACAGGTGCCCAGTACTTC

clone_size: -
v_call: TRBV5-1
d_call: -
j_call: TRBJ2-2
cdr3_aa: CASSFSGPVMTGELFF
cdr3_nt: TGCGCCAGCAGCTTTAGCGGCCCGGTAATGACCGGGGAGCTGTTTTTT

clone_size: -
v_call: TRBV3-1/TRBV3-2
d_call: TRBD2
j_call: TRBJ2-7
cdr3_aa: CASRLSSGIYEQYF
cdr3_nt: TGTGCCAGCAGACTCTCTAGCGGAATTTACGAGCAGTACTTC

clone_size: once
v_call: TRBV6-1
d_call: -
j_call: TRBJ1-2
cdr3_aa: CASSEAGFWRNYGYTF
cdr3_nt: TGTGCCAGCAGTGAAGCCGGGTTTTGGCGAAACTATGGCTACACCTTC

clone_size: -
v_call: TRBV7-2
d_call: TRBD1
j_call: TRBJ1-2
cdr3_aa: CASSPADRTNGYTF
cdr3_nt: TGTGCCAGCAGCCCAGCGGACAGGACCAACGGCTACACCTTC

clone_size: -
v_call: TRBV9
d_call: TRBD1
j_call: TRBJ1-3
cdr3_aa: CASSPRQGSGNTIYF
cdr3_nt: TGTGCCAGCAGCCCCCGACAGGGTTCTGGAAACACCATATATTTT

clone_size: few
v_call: TRBV2
d_call: -
j_call: TRBJ1-6
cdr3_aa: CASSEGGGSPLHF
cdr3_nt: TGTGCCAGCAGTGAAGGAGGCGGATCACCCCTCCACTTT

clone_size: -
v_call: TRBV4-1
d_call: -
j_call: TRBJ2-3
cdr3_aa: CASSPAAISTDTQYF
cdr3_nt: TGCGCCAGCAGCCCTGCTGCGATAAGCACAGATACGCAGTATTTT

clone_size: -
v_call: TRBV6-5
d_call: TRBD1
j_call: TRBJ1-6
cdr3_aa: CASSMGQGGNSPLHF
cdr3_nt: TGTGCCAGCAGCATGGGACAGGGGGGTAATTCACCCCTCCACTTT

clone_size: -
v_call: TRBV30
d_call: TRBD1
j_call: TRBJ1-6
cdr3_aa: CAWSSWDRGYSPLHF
cdr3_nt: TGTGCCTGGAGTAGTTGGGACAGGGGGTATTCACCCCTCCACTTT

clone_size: -
v_call: TRBV11-2
d_call: TRBD2
j_call: TRBJ2-1
cdr3_aa: CASSRTGSLAGYNEQFF
cdr3_nt: TGTGCCAGCAGCCGAACCGGCTCATTAGCGGGGTACAATGAGCAGTTCTTC

clone_size: -
v_call: TRBV27
d_call: -
j_call: TRBJ1-4
cdr3_aa: CASSSSTNEKLFF
cdr3_nt: TGTGCCAGCAGTTCCTCAACTAATGAAAAACTGTTTTTT

clone_size: -
v_call: TRBV10-3
d_call: -
j_call: TRBJ1-4
cdr3_aa: CAISDMGGEKLFF
cdr3_nt: TGTGCCATCAGTGACATGGGAGGGGAAAAACTGTTTTTT

clone_size: once
v_call: TRBV19
d_call: -
j_call: TRBJ1-2
cdr3_aa: CASAGRGGITNYGYTF
cdr3_nt: TGTGCATCTGCGGGAAGGGGGGGCATAACTAACTATGGCTACACCTTC

clone_size: few
v_call: TRBV3-1/TRBV3-2
d_call: TRBD1
j_call: TRBJ1-6
cdr3_aa: CALEGQGARNSPLHF
cdr3_nt: TGTGCCCTGGAGGGACAGGGGGCTCGTAATTCACCCCTCCACTTT

clone_size: -
v_call: TRBV4-2
d_call: TRBD2
j_call: TRBJ2-7
cdr3_aa: CASSQEFASGGDSYEQYF
cdr3_nt: TGTGCCAGCAGCCAAGAATTCGCTAGCGGGGGCGACTCCTACGAGCAGTACTTC

clone_size: -
v_call: TRBV7-9
d_call: -
j_call: TRBJ1-6
cdr3_aa: CASSLVRDNSPLHF
cdr3_nt: TGTGCCAGCAGCTTGGTCAGGGATAATTCACCCCTCCACTTT

clone_size: once
v_call: TRBV19
d_call: -
j_call: TRBJ1-2
cdr3_aa: CASTNRVNYGYTF
cdr3_nt: TGTGCCAGTACGAACAGGGTCAACTATGGCTACACCTTC

clone_size: few
v_call: TRBV15
d_call: -
j_call: TRBJ1-2
cdr3_aa: CATSRDTQGFKTGGYTF
cdr3_nt: TGTGCCACCAGCAGAGATACCCAGGGGTTTAAAACGGGCGGCTACACCTTC

clone_size: -
v_call: TRBV7-2
d_call: -
j_call: TRBJ1-4
cdr3_aa: CASSLQGNSEKLFF
cdr3_nt: TGTGCCAGCAGCTTACAGGGTAACAGTGAAAAACTGTTTTTT

clone_size: -
v_call: TRBV9
d_call: TRBD2
j_call: TRBJ2-3
cdr3_aa: CASSVGPSGTASTDTQYF
cdr3_nt: TGTGCCAGCAGCGTAGGACCTAGCGGGACGGCTAGCACAGATACGCAGTATTTT

clone_size: -
v_call: TRBV21-1
d_call: -
j_call: TRBJ2-1
cdr3_aa: CASPPGRESYNEQFF
cdr3_nt: TGTGCCAGCCCCCCGGGACGGGAGTCCTACAATGAGCAGTTCTTC

clone_size: -
v_call: TRBV12-2
d_call: -
j_call: TRBJ2-7
cdr3_aa: CASRLVCPGRGVRYEQYF
cdr3_nt: TGTGCAAGTCGCTTAGTATGTCCTGGCCGCGGGGTGAGATACGAGCAGTACTTC

clone_size: -
v_call: TRBV30
d_call: -
j_call: TRBJ1-2
cdr3_aa: CAWSARGPNYGYTF
cdr3_nt: TGTGCCTGGAGCGCCAGGGGCCCTAACTATGGCTACACCTTC

clone_size: -
v_call: TRBV7-2
d_call: -
j_call: TRBJ2-1
cdr3_aa: CASSLPPVGTLHEQFF
cdr3_nt: TGTGCCAGCAGCTTACCCCCCGTGGGGACTCTCCATGAGCAGTTCTTC

clone_size: -
v_call: TRBV19
d_call: TRBD1
j_call: TRBJ1-5
cdr3_aa: CASNSRGAGSNQPQHF
cdr3_nt: TGTGCCAGTAATTCCAGGGGGGCGGGGAGCAATCAGCCCCAGCATTTT